A selection of T cell receptor beta chains follows, all from one sample in a study of T cells expressing NK-cell markers. After re-calling the 5' RACE reads, TCRdb lists one entry per CDR3 protein, DNA absent. The listing contains some 390,000 distinct CDR3 sequences. Sequenced input: blood T cells: a sorted CD56 or NKG2C T cell subset, CD4+ or CD8+ T cells, or bulk PBMC T cells (not recorded which). The receptor set was obtained from a woman aged 50 to 65 in good health. The CDR3 runs from the conserved cysteine through the conserved F or W.

TRBV25-1	TRBJ2-7	CATSGLVIYEQYF
TRBV11-2	TRBJ2-2	CASSLDLGATTGELFF
TRBV12-3/TRBV12-4	TRBJ2-6	CASSPSVRGANVLTF
TRBV5-1	TRBJ2-7	CASRHRGYEQYF
TRBV19	TRBJ1-2	CASSQRTNYGYTF
TRBV12-5	TRBJ1-5	CASGLGDRSSQPQHF
TRBV12-3/TRBV12-4	TRBJ2-1	CASRLGPGEQFF
TRBV12-3/TRBV12-4	TRBJ2-3	CASSLLRGSTDTQYF
TRBV10-3	TRBJ2-7	CAISGPGTGTGYEQYF
TRBV7-9	TRBJ1-2	CASSFDPFNGYTF
TRBV6-6	TRBJ2-3	CASRTGTPTLDTQYF
TRBV25-1	TRBJ1-1	CASSKGQGGIPEAFF
TRBV5-1	TRBJ2-5	CASSLTPATSGRARKERETQYF
TRBV10-1	TRBJ2-5	CASSESPRDRTQETQYF
TRBV29-1	TRBJ2-5	CSVGVRILNQETQYF
TRBV15	TRBJ2-1	CATSSAGADEQFF
TRBV5-5	TRBJ2-5	CASSFVSQETQYF
TRBV20-1	TRBJ2-1	CSATREIYEQFF
TRBV11-3	TRBJ2-1	CASSRGLWSSYNEQFF
TRBV27	TRBJ2-1	CASSLFPTSGLSYNEQFF
TRBV20-1	TRBJ2-1	CSARDWVTSGRAHNEQFF
TRBV3-1	TRBJ2-7	CASSPGLGSYEQYF